A selection of T cell receptor beta chains follows, all from one sample in a study of shared clonotypes between healthy human individuals. Sequencing was performed with immunoSEQ multiplex PCR; in TCRdb, only in-frame clones are kept and a portion is missing. The data contain 1.5 million to 2.5 million clones, approximately 94% of them seen just once; the ten biggest clones take up more than 0.95%. Input material: naive CD8+ T cells sorted from blood. Receptor source: a man aged 18 to 35 in good health. Each CDR3 is given with its conserved first and last residue. Fields, in order: CDR3 protein, CDR3 DNA, V gene, clone size, J gene, D gene. D genes are given only for firm matches. Where a row states a size, it is once, few, many or the class of an expanded clone; other rows omit it.

CDR3: CASSSAGSGFQETQYF; DNA: TGTGCCAGCAGCTCAGCTGGTAGCGGTTTCCAAGAGACCCAGTACTTC; V: TRBV11-2; size: .; J: TRBJ2-5; D: .
CDR3: CASSSSTSLLPNEQFF; DNA: TGTGCCAGCTCATCCTCGACTAGCCTTCTCCCCAATGAGCAGTTCTTC; V: TRBV18; size: .; J: TRBJ2-1; D: TRBD2
CDR3: CASSQDRSVEQFF; DNA: TGCGCCAGCAGCCAAGACAGGTCAGTTGAGCAGTTCTTC; V: TRBV4-3; size: .; J: TRBJ2-1; D: .
CDR3: CASSHLAGVTYEQYF; DNA: TGCGCCAGCAGCCACCTAGCGGGGGTTACCTACGAGCAGTACTTC; V: TRBV4-3; size: .; J: TRBJ2-7; D: TRBD2
CDR3: CASSLETGPMYTDTQYF; DNA: TGCGCCAGCAGCCTAGAGACAGGCCCTATGTACACAGATACGCAGTATTTT; V: TRBV4-3; size: .; J: TRBJ2-3; D: .
CDR3: CASSQTFGNLNGYTF; DNA: TGCGCCAGCAGCCAAACTTTCGGAAATCTCAACGGCTACACCTTC; V: TRBV4-1; size: .; J: TRBJ1-2; D: .
CDR3: CASSYGHTGELFF; DNA: TGTGCCAGCAGTTACGGTCACACCGGGGAGCTGTTTTTT; V: TRBV6-6; size: .; J: TRBJ2-2; D: .
CDR3: CASSLGAATYEQYF; DNA: TGTGCCAGCAGCTTGGGCGCAGCGACCTACGAGCAGTACTTC; V: TRBV5-6; size: .; J: TRBJ2-7; D: .
CDR3: CASSGQVLQHF; DNA: TGTGCCAGCAGCGGACAGGTGCTCCAGCATTTT; V: TRBV6-1; size: .; J: TRBJ1-5; D: TRBD1
CDR3: CASSLPEKNNEQFF; DNA: TGCGCCAGCAGCCTACCCGAAAAGAACAATGAGCAGTTCTTC; V: TRBV4-1; size: once; J: TRBJ2-1; D: .
CDR3: CASSQDEAYNEQFF; DNA: TGCGCCAGCAGCCAAGATGAGGCCTACAATGAGCAGTTCTTC; V: TRBV4-3; size: .; J: TRBJ2-1; D: .
CDR3: CAILTEGRSAGELFF; DNA: TGTGCCATCCTAACAGAGGGTAGGTCCGCCGGGGAGCTGTTTTTT; V: TRBV6-5; size: .; J: TRBJ2-2; D: .
CDR3: CASTEGPGTGWTEAFF; DNA: TGTGCCAGCACCGAAGGGCCCGGGACAGGGTGGACTGAAGCTTTCTTT; V: TRBV27; size: .; J: TRBJ1-1; D: TRBD1
CDR3: CASSPPPYSGANVLTF; DNA: TGTGCCAGCAGCCCCCCCCCATACTCTGGGGCCAACGTCCTGACTTTC; V: TRBV28; size: .; J: TRBJ2-6; D: .
CDR3: CASSQVPGTSGTYNEQFF; DNA: TGCGCCAGCAGCCAAGTCCCCGGGACTAGCGGGACATACAATGAGCAGTTCTTC; V: TRBV4-1; size: .; J: TRBJ2-1; D: TRBD2
CDR3: CASSLSGGQPQHF; DNA: TGTGCCAGCAGTTTATCGGGGGGCCAGCCCCAGCATTTT; V: TRBV27; size: .; J: TRBJ1-5; D: .
CDR3: CASTANPGQGSETQYF; DNA: TGTGCCAGCACCGCCAACCCGGGACAGGGATCAGAGACCCAGTACTTC; V: TRBV27; size: .; J: TRBJ2-5; D: TRBD1
CDR3: CASSPWLDQNIQYF; DNA: TGTGCCAGCAGCCCCTGGCTGGATCAAAACATTCAGTACTTC; V: TRBV7-9; size: .; J: TRBJ2-4; D: .
CDR3: CASSWGQGYEQYF; DNA: TGTGCCAGCAGCTGGGGACAGGGTTACGAGCAGTACTTC; V: TRBV7-9; size: .; J: TRBJ2-7; D: TRBD1
CDR3: CASSASGGSNEKLFF; DNA: TGTGCCAGCAGCGCTTCCGGGGGGTCTAATGAAAAACTGTTTTTT; V: TRBV9; size: .; J: TRBJ1-4; D: .
CDR3: CAWSDRGWTEAFF; DNA: TGTGCCTGGAGTGACAGGGGCTGGACTGAAGCTTTCTTT; V: TRBV30; size: .; J: TRBJ1-1; D: TRBD1
CDR3: CASSLGQNQPQHF; DNA: TGCGCCAGCAGCTTGGGACAGAATCAGCCCCAGCATTTT; V: TRBV5-1; size: .; J: TRBJ1-5; D: .
CDR3: CASSPGQGIHEQYF; DNA: TGTGCCAGTAGTCCGGGACAGGGGATCCACGAGCAGTACTTC; V: TRBV19; size: .; J: TRBJ2-7; D: TRBD1
CDR3: CASSEGQGYGYTF; DNA: TGTGCCAGCAGTGAAGGACAGGGGTATGGCTACACCTTC; V: TRBV6-1; size: .; J: TRBJ1-2; D: TRBD1
CDR3: CASSQEGYQETQYF; DNA: TGCGCCAGCAGCCAAGAGGGGTACCAAGAGACCCAGTACTTC; V: TRBV4-1; size: .; J: TRBJ2-5; D: .
CDR3: CASTRLAGSTDTQYF; DNA: TGTGCCAGCACCCGACTAGCGGGAAGCACAGATACGCAGTATTTT; V: TRBV6-5; size: .; J: TRBJ2-3; D: TRBD2
CDR3: CAWEGEGNTEAFF; DNA: TGTGCCTGGGAGGGGGAGGGGAACACTGAAGCTTTCTTT; V: TRBV30; size: .; J: TRBJ1-1; D: .
CDR3: CASSFVPGQGNYGYTF; DNA: TGTGCCAGCAGTTTCGTCCCGGGACAGGGTAACTATGGCTACACCTTC; V: TRBV28; size: .; J: TRBJ1-2; D: TRBD1
CDR3: CASSPGTGEAFF; DNA: TGCGCCAGCAGCCCGGGGACAGGCGAAGCTTTCTTT; V: TRBV5-1; size: once; J: TRBJ1-1; D: TRBD1
CDR3: CASSVGTRYEQYF; DNA: TGTGCCAGCAGCGTCGGGACCCGATACGAGCAGTACTTC; V: TRBV2; size: once; J: TRBJ2-7; D: .
CDR3: CASSLEAGRPQHF; DNA: TGTGCCAGCAGCTTAGAGGCAGGGCGGCCCCAGCATTTT; V: TRBV7-9; size: .; J: TRBJ1-5; D: .
CDR3: CATGANTEAFF; DNA: TGTGCCACCGGGGCCAACACTGAAGCTTTCTTT; V: TRBV25-1; size: .; J: TRBJ1-1; D: .
CDR3: CASNILGGNTEAFF; DNA: TGTGCCAGCAACATACTAGGGGGGAACACTGAAGCTTTCTTT; V: TRBV2; size: .; J: TRBJ1-1; D: .
CDR3: CASSEGQPQHF; DNA: TGTGCCAGCAGTGAGGGGCAGCCCCAGCATTTT; V: TRBV6-1; size: .; J: TRBJ1-5; D: .
CDR3: CASSLSTGTYEQYF; DNA: TGTGCCAGCAGCTTATCCACAGGGACCTACGAGCAGTACTTC; V: TRBV5-8; size: .; J: TRBJ2-7; D: .
CDR3: CASRLWGSGANVLTF; DNA: TGTGCCAGCAGACTTTGGGGTTCTGGGGCCAACGTCCTGACTTTC; V: TRBV5-6; size: .; J: TRBJ2-6; D: .
CDR3: CAWSQDRDNEQFF; DNA: TGTGCCTGGAGCCAGGACAGAGACAATGAGCAGTTCTTC; V: TRBV30; size: .; J: TRBJ2-1; D: .
CDR3: CASIASGSPYEQYF; DNA: TGCGCCAGCATTGCTAGCGGGAGTCCCTACGAGCAGTACTTC; V: TRBV10-2; size: .; J: TRBJ2-7; D: TRBD2
CDR3: CASSQGPTYEQYF; DNA: TGTGCCAGCAGCCAGGGACCGACCTACGAGCAGTACTTC; V: TRBV7-9; size: .; J: TRBJ2-7; D: .
CDR3: CASQGGETQYF; DNA: TGCGCCAGCCAGGGGGGAGAGACCCAGTACTTC; V: TRBV5-1; size: .; J: TRBJ2-5; D: .
CDR3: CASSKVGSHTDTQYF; DNA: TGTGCCAGCAGCAAAGTTGGGTCACACACAGATACGCAGTATTTT; V: TRBV21-1; size: .; J: TRBJ2-3; D: .
CDR3: CASSLDRVWGNSPLHF; DNA: TGTGCCAGCAGCTTAGACAGGGTTTGGGGTAATTCACCCCTCCACTTT; V: TRBV7-2; size: .; J: TRBJ1-6; D: .
CDR3: CASSLATGILNTEAFF; DNA: TGTGCCAGCAGCTTGGCCACAGGGATTTTGAACACTGAAGCTTTCTTT; V: TRBV5-6; size: .; J: TRBJ1-1; D: .
CDR3: CASSGGGNTGELFF; DNA: TGTGCCAGCAGCGGGGGCGGGAACACCGGGGAGCTGTTTTTT; V: TRBV9; size: .; J: TRBJ2-2; D: .
CDR3: CASSPWTGDEQFF; DNA: TGTGCCAGCTCACCCTGGACAGGGGATGAGCAGTTCTTC; V: TRBV18; size: .; J: TRBJ2-1; D: TRBD1
CDR3: CASSSWTGRETQYF; DNA: TGTGCCAGCAGTTCGTGGACCGGGCGGGAGACCCAGTACTTC; V: TRBV6-6; size: .; J: TRBJ2-5; D: .
CDR3: CASSYRGGDYGYTF; DNA: TGTGCCAGCAGTTATCGGGGGGGCGACTATGGCTACACCTTC; V: TRBV6-5; size: .; J: TRBJ1-2; D: .